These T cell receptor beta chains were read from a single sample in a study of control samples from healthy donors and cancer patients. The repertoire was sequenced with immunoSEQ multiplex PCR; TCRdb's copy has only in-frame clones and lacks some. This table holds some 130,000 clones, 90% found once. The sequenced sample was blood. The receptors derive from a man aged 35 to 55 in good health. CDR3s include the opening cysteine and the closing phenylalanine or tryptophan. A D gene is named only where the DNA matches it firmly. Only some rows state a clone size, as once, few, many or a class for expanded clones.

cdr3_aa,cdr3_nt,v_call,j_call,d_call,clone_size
CASGGDPIYEQYF,TGTGCCAGCGGAGGGGACCCAATCTACGAGCAGTACTTC,TRBV6-5,TRBJ2-7,NA,NA
CASSSGTSGGGTDTQYF,TGTGCCAGCAGCTCCGGGACTAGCGGTGGGGGTACAGATACGCAGTATTTT,TRBV7-8,TRBJ2-3,TRBD2,NA
CASSLGTGRYEQYF,TGTGCCAGCAGCTTGGGTACAGGGCGCTACGAGCAGTACTTC,TRBV5-4,TRBJ2-7,NA,NA
CASSFRTGAYNEQFF,TGTGCCAGCAGCTTCAGGACAGGGGCCTACAATGAGCAGTTCTTC,TRBV7-8,TRBJ2-1,TRBD1,NA
CASSPDRGGYNEQFF,TGTGCCAGCAGCCCGGACAGGGGGGGCTACAATGAGCAGTTCTTC,TRBV7-2,TRBJ2-1,TRBD1,NA
CASSVVRGYEQYF,TGTGCCAGCAGTGTAGTCAGGGGATACGAGCAGTACTTC,TRBV2,TRBJ2-7,NA,NA
CASSFSGTEFYGYTF,TGCGCCAGCAGCTTCTCCGGGACAGAGTTCTATGGCTACACCTTC,TRBV5-1,TRBJ1-2,TRBD1,NA
CAWKRKGTAGELFF,TGTGCCTGGAAACGGAAGGGGACGGCCGGGGAGCTGTTTTTT,TRBV30,TRBJ2-2,NA,once
CASSAQGLARNEQFF,TGTGCCAGCAGCGCCCAGGGACTGGCCCGGAATGAGCAGTTCTTC,TRBV5-6,TRBJ2-1,NA,NA
CASSAETRGEKLFF,TGTGCCAGCAGCGCAGAGACAAGGGGTGAAAAACTGTTTTTT,TRBV2,TRBJ1-4,NA,NA
CASSVGGWTGELFF,TGTGCCAGCAGTGTGGGGGGCTGGACCGGGGAGCTGTTTTTT,TRBV6-4,TRBJ2-2,NA,NA
CASSYIAQVETQYF,TGTGCCAGCAGTTACATCGCGCAGGTCGAGACCCAGTACTTC,TRBV6-2/TRBV6-3,TRBJ2-5,NA,NA
CASSLQRGGLRGTDTQYF,TGTGCCAGCAGCTTACAGCGGGGGGGCCTGAGAGGCACAGATACGCAGTATTTT,TRBV7-9,TRBJ2-3,TRBD2,NA
CASSSLSGGWAGELFF,TGTGCCAGCAGCTCCCTTTCGGGGGGTTGGGCCGGGGAGCTGTTTTTT,TRBV7-3,TRBJ2-2,TRBD2,NA